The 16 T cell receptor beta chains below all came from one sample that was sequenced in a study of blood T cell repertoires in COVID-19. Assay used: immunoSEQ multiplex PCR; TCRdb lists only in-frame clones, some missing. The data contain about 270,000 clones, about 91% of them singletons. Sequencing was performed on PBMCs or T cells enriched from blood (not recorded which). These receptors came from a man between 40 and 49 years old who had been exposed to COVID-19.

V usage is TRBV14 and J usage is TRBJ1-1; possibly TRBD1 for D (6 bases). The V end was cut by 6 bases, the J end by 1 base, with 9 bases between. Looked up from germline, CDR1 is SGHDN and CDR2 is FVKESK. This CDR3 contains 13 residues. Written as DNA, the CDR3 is TGTGCCAGCAGTCGGACAGAGAACACTGAAGCTTTCTTT. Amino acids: CASSRTENTEAFF.

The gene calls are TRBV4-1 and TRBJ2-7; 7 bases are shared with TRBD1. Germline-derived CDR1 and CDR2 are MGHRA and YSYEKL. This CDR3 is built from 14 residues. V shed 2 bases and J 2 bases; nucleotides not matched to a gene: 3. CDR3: CASSQPGQAYEQYF. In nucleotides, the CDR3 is TGCGCCAGCAGCCAACCAGGACAGGCCTACGAGCAGTACTTC.

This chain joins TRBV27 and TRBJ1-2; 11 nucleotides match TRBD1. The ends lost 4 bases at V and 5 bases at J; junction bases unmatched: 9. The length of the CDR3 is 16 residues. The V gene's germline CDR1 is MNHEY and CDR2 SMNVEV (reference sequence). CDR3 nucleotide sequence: TGTGCCAGCAGTTCTCCCGGGACAGGGGGTTCATATGGCTACACCTTC. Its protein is CASSSPGTGGSYGYTF.

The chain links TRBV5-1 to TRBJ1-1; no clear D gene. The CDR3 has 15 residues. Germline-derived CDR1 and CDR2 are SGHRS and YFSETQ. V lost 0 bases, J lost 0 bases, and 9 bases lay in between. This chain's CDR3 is CASSLAPGMNTEAFF. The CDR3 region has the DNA TGCGCCAGCAGCTTGGCGCCGGGTATGAACACTGAAGCTTTCTTT.

DNA for the CDR3: TGTGCCAGCAGCTTGGAACAGTCCCCCCGGGGCTACACCTTC. Protein product: CASSLEQSPRGYTF. J is TRBJ1-2 and V is TRBV5-6; no reliable D call. Germline V gives CDR1 SGHDT, CDR2 YYEEEE. This CDR3 spans 14 amino acids. V lost 0 bases to trimming and J lost 8 bases, with 14 bases between them. Drawing the rest from reference TRBV5-6 and TRBJ1-2, the complete variable domain is DAGVTQSPTHLIKTRGQQVTLRCSPKSGHDTVSWYQQALGQGPQFIFQYYEEEERQRGNFPDRFSGHQFPNYSSELNVNALLLGDSALYLCASSLEQSPRGYTFGSGTRLTVV.

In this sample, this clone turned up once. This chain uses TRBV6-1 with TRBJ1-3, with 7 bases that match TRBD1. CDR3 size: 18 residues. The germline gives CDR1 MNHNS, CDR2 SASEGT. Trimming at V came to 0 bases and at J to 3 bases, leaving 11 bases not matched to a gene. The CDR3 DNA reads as TGTGCCAGCAGTGAAGCTATCCGAGACAGGGTGTTTGGAAACACCATATATTTT. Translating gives CASSEAIRDRVFGNTIYF.

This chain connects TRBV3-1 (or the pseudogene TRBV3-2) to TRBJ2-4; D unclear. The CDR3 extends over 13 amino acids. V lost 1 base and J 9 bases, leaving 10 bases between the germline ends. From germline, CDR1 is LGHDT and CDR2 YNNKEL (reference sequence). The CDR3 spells CASSQGPFIIQYF. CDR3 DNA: TGTGCCAGCAGCCAAGGTCCCTTTATCATTCAGTACTTC.

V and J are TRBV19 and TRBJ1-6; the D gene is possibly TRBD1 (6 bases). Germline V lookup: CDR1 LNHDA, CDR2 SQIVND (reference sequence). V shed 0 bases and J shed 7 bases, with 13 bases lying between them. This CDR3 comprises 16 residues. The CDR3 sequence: CASSIDAGARNSPLHF. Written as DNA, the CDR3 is TGTGCCAGTAGTATAGATGCGGGGGCGCGGAATTCACCCCTCCACTTT.

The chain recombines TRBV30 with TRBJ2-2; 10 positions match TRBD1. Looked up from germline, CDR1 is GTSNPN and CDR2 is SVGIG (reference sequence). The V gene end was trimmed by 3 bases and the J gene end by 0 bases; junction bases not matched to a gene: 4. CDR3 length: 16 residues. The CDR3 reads CAWRGDRGTNTGELFF. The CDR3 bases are TGTGCCTGGAGGGGGGACAGGGGAACGAACACCGGGGAGCTGTTTTTT. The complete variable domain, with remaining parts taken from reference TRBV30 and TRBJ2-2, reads SQTIHQWPATLVQPVGSPLSLECTVEGTSNPNLYWYRQAAGRGLQLLFYSVGIGQISSEVPQNLSASRPQDRQFILSSKKLLLSDSGFYLCAWRGDRGTNTGELFFGEGSRLTVL.

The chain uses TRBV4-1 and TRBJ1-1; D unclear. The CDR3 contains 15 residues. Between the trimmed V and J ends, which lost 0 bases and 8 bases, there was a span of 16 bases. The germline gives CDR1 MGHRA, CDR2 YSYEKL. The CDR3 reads CASSQERAGGREAFF. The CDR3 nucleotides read TGCGCCAGCAGCCAAGAACGGGCGGGAGGGAGAGAAGCTTTCTTT.

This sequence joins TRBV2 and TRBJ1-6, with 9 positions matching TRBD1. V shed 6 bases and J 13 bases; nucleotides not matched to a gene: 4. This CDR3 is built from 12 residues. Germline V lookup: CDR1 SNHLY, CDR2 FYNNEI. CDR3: CASRGDRAPLHF. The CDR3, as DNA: TGTGCCAGCAGGGGGGACAGGGCTCCCCTCCACTTT.

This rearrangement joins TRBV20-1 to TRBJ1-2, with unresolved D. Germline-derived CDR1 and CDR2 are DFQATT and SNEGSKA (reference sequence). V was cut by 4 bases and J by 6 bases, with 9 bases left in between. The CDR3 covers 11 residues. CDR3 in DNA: TGCAGTGCTATAGGGAGAGATGGCTACACCTTC. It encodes CSAIGRDGYTF.

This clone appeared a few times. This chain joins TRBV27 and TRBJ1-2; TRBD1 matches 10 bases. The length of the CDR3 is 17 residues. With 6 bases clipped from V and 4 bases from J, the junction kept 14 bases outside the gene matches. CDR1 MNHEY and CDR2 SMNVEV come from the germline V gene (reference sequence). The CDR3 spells CASRRKEPGTGVYGYTF. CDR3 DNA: TGTGCCAGCAGGCGGAAAGAACCCGGGACAGGGGTCTATGGCTACACCTTC.

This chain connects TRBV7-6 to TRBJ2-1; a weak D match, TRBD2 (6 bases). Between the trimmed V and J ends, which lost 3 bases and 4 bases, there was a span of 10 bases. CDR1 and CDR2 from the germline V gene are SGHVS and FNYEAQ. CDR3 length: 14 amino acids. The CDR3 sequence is CASSFGTEYNEQFF. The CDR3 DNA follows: TGTGCCAGCAGCTTCGGGACTGAATACAATGAGCAGTTCTTC.

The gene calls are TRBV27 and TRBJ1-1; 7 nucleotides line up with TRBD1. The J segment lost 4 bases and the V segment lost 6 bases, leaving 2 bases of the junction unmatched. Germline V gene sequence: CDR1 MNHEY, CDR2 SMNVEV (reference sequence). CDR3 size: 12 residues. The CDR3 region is CASRAGGTEAFF. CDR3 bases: TGTGCCAGCAGGGCAGGGGGCACTGAAGCTTTCTTT.

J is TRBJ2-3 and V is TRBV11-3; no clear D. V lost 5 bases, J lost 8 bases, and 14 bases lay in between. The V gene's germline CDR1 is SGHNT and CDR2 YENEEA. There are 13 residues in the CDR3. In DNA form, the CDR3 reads TGTGCCAGCAGCCCCGAATCTCTGAGTACGCAGTATTTT. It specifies CASSPESLSTQYF.